The next 23 T cell receptor beta chains were all read from a single sample in a study of T cells in Graves' hyperthyroidism and ophthalmopathy. Researchers amplified the TCR beta CDR3 regions from RNA transcripts. First-round RT-PCR targeting the TCR CDR3 was performed with the HTBI primer set. One entry per CDR3 protein, called by TCRdb with MiXCR from the multiplex PCR reads. The sample lists 500,000 to 650,000 distinct CDR3 sequences, 13% to 15% seen once, with under 15% in the top ten. Specimen: blood. Source of these receptors: a woman in her 50s with Graves' ophthalmopathy.

This clonotype was picked up one time. The chain couples TRBV7-3 to TRBJ2-1; maybe TRBD1 (6 bases). Germline V CDR1 and CDR2: SGHTA, FQGTGA. The V end was cut by 1 base, the J end by 4 bases, with 14 bases between. CDR3 length equals 16 residues. CDR3 in DNA: TGTGCCAGCAGCTTAAGACAGGCGGGTGGATACAATGAGCAGTTCTTC. Translating gives CASSLRQAGGYNEQFF.

This clonotype was counted a few times. Given a much more abundant clone one base away, this may be a read error. This sequence joins TRBV28 and TRBJ1-1; tentative D call: TRBD1 (6 bases). The germline V gene has CDR1 MDHEN and CDR2 SYDVKM. The CDR3 loop spans 12 amino acids. The CDR3 here is CASSPRTDEASF. As DNA, the CDR3 is TGTGCCAGCAGCCCCCGGACAGATGAAGCTTCCTTT.

At least ten counts were recorded for this clonotype. The chain is built from TRBV2 and TRBJ2-5, with unresolved D. This CDR3 has 15 residues. Germline CDR1 and CDR2: SNHLY and FYNNEI. V was shortened by 2 bases and J by 1 base, with 11 bases between the two germline ends. The CDR3 region has the DNA TGTGCCAGCAGTGAACGGCTTCTTTCCCAAGAGACCCAGTACTTC. As protein: CASSERLLSQETQYF.

The sample holds many counts of this clonotype. The chain uses TRBV18 and TRBJ2-3; maybe TRBD1 (5 bases). The CDR3 length is 17 residues. Per germline, CDR1 KGHSH and CDR2 LQKENI. Trimming took 2 bases from V and 0 from J, leaving 15 bases between them. CDR3 sequence reads: CASSPGIGQGSTDTQYF. Written as DNA, the CDR3 is TGTGCCAGCTCACCAGGAATTGGGCAGGGTAGCACAGATACGCAGTATTTT.

This clonotype has ten or more counts. This chain links TRBV7-8 with TRBJ1-5; 7 bases are shared with TRBD1. This CDR3 contains 16 residues. Germline trimming cut 5 bases from V and 3 bases from J; bases unmatched to any gene: 10. Germline V gene sequence: CDR1 SGHVS, CDR2 FQNEAQ. The DNA of the CDR3 is TGTGCCAGCAGCGGCAGACAGGGTTTCTACAATCAGCCCCAGCATTTT. Translating gives CASSGRQGFYNQPQHF.

V and J are TRBV7-3 and TRBJ2-2; D not resolved. Germline values: CDR1 SGHTA, CDR2 FQGTGA. Trimming left V 7 bases short and J 1 base short, with 19 bases between. The CDR3 is 17 residues long. CDR3 in DNA: TGTGCCAGCATTCCTGGTGGTTGGGCTATGAACACCGGGGAGCTGTTTTTT. Protein: CASIPGGWAMNTGELFF.

This clonotype was picked up a small number of times. Just one base apart from a much larger clone, this may be a read error. The chain couples TRBV6-5 to TRBJ2-7; 7 bases line up with TRBD2. The CDR3 sequence is 18 residues long. V lost 4 bases to trimming and J lost 0 bases; unmatched junction nucleotides: 15. Per the germline V gene, CDR1 is MNHEY and CDR2 is SVGAGI. CDR3 nucleotides: TGTGCCAGCAGTTTCTCCGGGACTAACGGGAGAGTCTCCTACGAGCAGTACTTC. Amino acids: CASSFSGTNGRVSYEQYF.

This clonotype was seen ten or more times. The rearrangement uses TRBV28 and TRBJ1-1, with 12 bases matching TRBD1. Per germline, CDR1 MDHEN and CDR2 SYDVKM. V was pared by 7 bases and J by 4 bases, with 4 bases of the junction left unmatched. The CDR3 spans 14 residues. The CDR3 DNA is TGTGCCAGCATCGGGACAGGGGGCGGCACTGAAGCTTTCTTT. Translating gives CASIGTGGGTEAFF.

The table lists this clonotype with many counts. The chain is built from TRBV30 and TRBJ2-1; 9 nucleotides agree with TRBD1. The trim removed 0 bases at V and 4 bases at J, leaving 1 base unmatched. Per the germline V gene, CDR1 is GTSNPN and CDR2 is SVGIG (reference sequence). The CDR3 is 14 amino acids. The chain's CDR3 is CAWSVGTGYNEQFF. The CDR3 DNA reads as TGTGCCTGGAGTGTGGGGACAGGGTACAATGAGCAGTTCTTC.

This clonotype was counted ten times or more. The chain joins TRBV15 to TRBJ2-5; no reliable D call. Germline V gene sequence: CDR1 LNHNV, CDR2 YYDKDF (reference sequence). The CDR3 totals 14 residues. Trimming cost V 0 bases and J 3 bases, with 8 bases left between them. CDR3 amino acids: CATSRESQEETQYF. The CDR3 DNA is TGTGCCACCAGCAGAGAGAGTCAAGAAGAGACCCAGTACTTC. Based on the CDR3 plus reference TRBV15 and TRBJ2-5, the full variable domain is DAMVIQNPRYQVTQFGKPVTLSCSQTLNHNVMYWYQQKSSQAPKLLFHYYDKDFNNEADTPDNFQSRRPNTSFCFLDIRSPGLGDTAMYLCATSRESQEETQYFGPGTRLLVL.

This clonotype has a handful of counts. This chain joins TRBV20-1 and TRBJ1-1; 8 nucleotides agree with TRBD1. V lost 4 bases to trimming and J lost 0 bases; unmatched junction nucleotides: 7. The CDR3 is 15 residues long. Germline V CDR1 and CDR2: DFQATT, SNEGSKA (reference sequence). The CDR3 DNA follows: TGCAGTGCTACCCCGGGACAGGTGATGAACACTGAAGCTTTCTTT. This codes for CSATPGQVMNTEAFF.

This clonotype was counted at least ten times. This chain joins TRBV7-9 and TRBJ2-7; 9 bases map to TRBD1. The J segment lost 5 bases and the V segment lost 3 bases, leaving 8 bases of the junction unmatched. Looked up from germline, CDR1 is SEHNR and CDR2 is FQNEAQ (reference sequence). The CDR3 is 15 residues long. CDR3 residues: CASSLVTGGSDEQYF. CDR3 sequence (DNA): TGTGCCAGCAGCTTGGTGACAGGGGGTAGCGACGAGCAGTACTTC. Full variable domain (missing parts from reference TRBV7-9 and TRBJ2-7): DTGVSQNPRHKITKRGQNVTFRCDPISEHNRLYWYRQTLGQGPEFLTYFQNEAQLEKSRLLSDRFSAERPKGSFSTLEIQRTEQGDSAMYLCASSLVTGGSDEQYFGPGTRLTVT.

This clonotype was seen a few times. The genes are TRBV6-1 and TRBJ1-6, with D possibly TRBD1 on 6 matching bases. This CDR3 has 14 residues. Germline V lookup: CDR1 MNHNS, CDR2 SASEGT. Trimming stripped 10 bases from V and 7 bases from J, with 17 bases between. The CDR3 sequence is CATPTGPGNSPLHF. The CDR3 coding sequence is TGTGCCACACCTACAGGGCCAGGGAATTCACCCCTCCACTTT.

This clonotype has at least ten counts. The V and J genes are TRBV2 and TRBJ2-7, with D unclear. This CDR3 has 10 residues. The V end was cut by 1 base, the J end by 7 bases, with 2 bases between. Germline CDR1 reads SNHLY; CDR2 reads FYNNEI. The CDR3 region has the DNA TGTGCCAGCAGTGAAGTGGAGCAGTACTTC. Its translation: CASSEVEQYF.

Many counts were recorded for this clonotype. The CDR3 DNA follows: TGTGCCAGCAGCCAAGAATCGGCGGGAGGGTCCTACGAGCAGTACTTC. This encodes CASSQESAGGSYEQYF. V is TRBV3-1 and J is TRBJ2-7; 9 positions agree with TRBD2. The CDR3 contains 16 residues. V was pared by 0 bases and J by 1 base, with 4 bases of the junction left unmatched. Germline CDR1 and CDR2: LGHDT and YNNKEL (reference sequence).

V and J are TRBV28 and TRBJ2-7; 11 bases line up with TRBD2. The J segment lost 5 bases and the V segment lost 3 bases, leaving 3 bases of the junction unmatched. CDR3 size: 14 residues. The germline V gene encodes CDR1 MDHEN and CDR2 SYDVKM. The CDR3 bases are TGTGCCAGCAGTTTGCTAGCGGGAGGTGACGAGCAGTACTTC. Amino acid sequence: CASSLLAGGDEQYF.

This clonotype was recorded many times. The chain combines TRBV6-2 or TRBV6-3 with TRBJ2-7; 16 positions match TRBD2. Germline V gene lookup returns CDR1 MNHEY and CDR2 SVGEGT. The V gene end was trimmed by 2 bases and the J gene end by 2 bases; junction bases not matched to a gene: 3. The CDR3 is made up of 17 amino acids. The CDR3 is CASSYPGLAGGPYEQYF. The DNA of the CDR3 is TGTGCCAGCAGTTACCCGGGACTAGCGGGAGGGCCCTACGAGCAGTACTTC.

This clonotype was counted between two and nine times. The rearrangement uses TRBV6-5 and TRBJ1-4; TRBD1 is a possible D gene (6 bases). The V gene lost 0 bases and the J gene lost 8 bases, with 13 bases spanning the gap. Per germline, CDR1 MNHEY and CDR2 SVGAGI. This CDR3 has 15 residues. CDR3 residues: CASSYSGGAREKLFF. CDR3 sequence (DNA): TGTGCCAGCAGTTACTCTGGGGGGGCTCGGGAAAAACTGTTTTTT.

This clonotype occurred many times. This chain connects TRBV28 to TRBJ2-5; TRBD1 matches at 9 bases. CDR1 is MDHEN and CDR2 is SYDVKM in the germline V gene. This CDR3 region has 16 residues. V was clipped by 3 bases and J by 1 base; unmatched bases: 6. CDR3 region: CASSLAGTGFQETQYF. In DNA form, the CDR3 reads TGTGCCAGCAGTTTGGCCGGGACAGGGTTCCAAGAGACCCAGTACTTC.

This clonotype was counted many times. This sequence joins TRBV5-6 and TRBJ2-1, with 9 positions matching TRBD2. V lost 0 bases and J lost 6; bases outside the gene matches: 4. There are 15 residues in the CDR3. Germline CDR1 SGHDT, CDR2 YYEEEE. This CDR3 is CASSLDAGGLNEQFF. CDR3 DNA sequence: TGTGCCAGCAGCTTGGATGCGGGAGGGCTCAATGAGCAGTTCTTC.

This clonotype has a count of ten or more. The chain is built from TRBV6-1 and TRBJ2-1; TRBD1 matches at 8 bases. Trimming at V came to 6 bases and at J to 1 base, leaving 8 bases not matched to a gene. CDR1 and CDR2 (germline): MNHNS, SASEGT. The CDR3 runs to 16 residues. The CDR3 DNA follows: TGTGCCAGCAGCGCTAATCAGGGGGCGTCCTACAATGAGCAGTTCTTC. This gives the protein CASSANQGASYNEQFF.

CDR3 DNA: TGTGCCAGCTCAGACTTGCCGCGGGCCAGCTCCTACGAGCAGTACTTC. This encodes CASSDLPRASSYEQYF. V is TRBV18 and J is TRBJ2-7; TRBD2 is a possible D gene (5 bases). Germline-derived CDR1 and CDR2 are KGHSH and LQKENI. The CDR3 totals 16 residues. With 5 bases removed from V and 0 bases from J, the gap between germline ends came to 17 bases. Complete variable domain (other parts from reference TRBV18 and TRBJ2-7): NAGVMQNPRHLVRRRGQEARLRCSPMKGHSHVYWYRQLPEEGLKFMVYLQKENIIDESGMPKERFSAEFPKEGPSILRIQQVVRGDSAAYFCASSDLPRASSYEQYFGPGTRLTVT.

This clonotype has a count of ten or more. Relative to the germline gene, one junction end is altered; a read error may explain this. The V and J genes are TRBV5-1 and TRBJ1-1; no clear D. The germline gives CDR1 SGHRS, CDR2 YFSETQ. This CDR3 is built from 13 residues. This CDR3 reads CASSLAGNTEAFF. The CDR3 DNA follows: TGTGCCAGCAGCTTAGCGGGGAACACTGAAGCTTTCTTT.